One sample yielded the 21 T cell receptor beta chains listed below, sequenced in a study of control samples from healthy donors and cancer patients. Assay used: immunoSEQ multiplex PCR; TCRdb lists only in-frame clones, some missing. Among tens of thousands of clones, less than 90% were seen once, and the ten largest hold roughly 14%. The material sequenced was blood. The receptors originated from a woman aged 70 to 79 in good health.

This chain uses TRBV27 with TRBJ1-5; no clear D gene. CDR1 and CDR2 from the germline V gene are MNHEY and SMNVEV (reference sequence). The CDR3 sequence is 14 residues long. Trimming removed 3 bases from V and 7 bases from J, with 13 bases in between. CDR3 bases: TGTGCCAGCAGTTTCCGGGCCGAGGGACAGCCCCAGCATTTT. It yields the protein CASSFRAEGQPQHF.

The CDR3 here is CASSEGTGETQYF. The CDR3 coding sequence is TGCGCCAGCAGCGAAGGGACAGGGGAGACCCAGTACTTC. The chain recombines TRBV5-1 with TRBJ2-5, with 9 bases identical to TRBD1. Per germline, CDR1 SGHRS and CDR2 YFSETQ. The CDR3 has 13 residues. The V segment lost 4 bases and the J segment 5 bases; nucleotides outside the gene matches: 3.

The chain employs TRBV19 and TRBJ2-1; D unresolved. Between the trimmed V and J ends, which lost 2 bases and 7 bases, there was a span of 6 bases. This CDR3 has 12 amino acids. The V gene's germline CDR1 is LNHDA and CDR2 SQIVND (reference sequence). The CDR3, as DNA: TGTGCCAGTAGTATATGGGGTAATGAGCAGTTCTTC. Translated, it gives CASSIWGNEQFF.

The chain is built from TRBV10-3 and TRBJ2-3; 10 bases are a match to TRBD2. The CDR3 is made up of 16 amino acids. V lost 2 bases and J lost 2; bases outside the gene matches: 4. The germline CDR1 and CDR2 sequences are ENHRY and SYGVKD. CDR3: CAISERTSGNTDTQYF. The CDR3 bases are TGTGCCATCAGTGAGCGGACTAGCGGAAACACAGATACGCAGTATTTT.

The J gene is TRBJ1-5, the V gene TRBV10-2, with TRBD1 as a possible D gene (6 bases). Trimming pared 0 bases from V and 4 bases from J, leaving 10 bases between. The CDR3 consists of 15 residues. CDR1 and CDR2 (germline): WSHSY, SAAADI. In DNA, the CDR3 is TGCGCCAGCAGTGAGTCGTGGACAGAGAATCAGCCCCAGCATTTT. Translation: CASSESWTENQPQHF.

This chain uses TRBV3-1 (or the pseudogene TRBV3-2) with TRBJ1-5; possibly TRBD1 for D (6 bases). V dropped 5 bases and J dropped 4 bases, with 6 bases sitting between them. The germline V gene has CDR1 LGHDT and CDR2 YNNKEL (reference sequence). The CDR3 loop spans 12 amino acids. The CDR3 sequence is CASSRGNQPQHF. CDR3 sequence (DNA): TGTGCCAGCAGCAGGGGGAATCAGCCCCAGCATTTT.

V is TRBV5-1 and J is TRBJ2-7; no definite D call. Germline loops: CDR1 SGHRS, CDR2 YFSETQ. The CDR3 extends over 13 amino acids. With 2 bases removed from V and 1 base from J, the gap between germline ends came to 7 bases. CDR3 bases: TGCGCCAGCAGCTTTACTGTTTCCTACGAGCAGTACTTC. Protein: CASSFTVSYEQYF. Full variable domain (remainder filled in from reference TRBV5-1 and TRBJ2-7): KAGVTQTPRYLIKTRGQQVTLSCSPISGHRSVSWYQQTPGQGLQFLFEYFSETQRNKGNFPGRFSGRQFSNSRSEMNVSTLELGDSALYLCASSFTVSYEQYFGPGTRLTVT.

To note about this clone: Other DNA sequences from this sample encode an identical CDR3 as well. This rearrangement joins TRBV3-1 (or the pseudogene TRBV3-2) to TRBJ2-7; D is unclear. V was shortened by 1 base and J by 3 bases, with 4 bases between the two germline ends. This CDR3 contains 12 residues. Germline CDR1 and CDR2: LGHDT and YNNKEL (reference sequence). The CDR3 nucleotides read TGTGCCAGCAGCCAAGGCATCTACGAGCAGTACTTC. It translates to CASSQGIYEQYF.

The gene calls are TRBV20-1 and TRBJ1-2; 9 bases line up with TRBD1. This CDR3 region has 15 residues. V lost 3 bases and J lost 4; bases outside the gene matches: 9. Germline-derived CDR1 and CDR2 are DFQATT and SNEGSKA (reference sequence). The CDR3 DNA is TGCAGTGCTAGTGGGCTGGGGACAGGGATCTATGGCTACACCTTC. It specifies CSASGLGTGIYGYTF.

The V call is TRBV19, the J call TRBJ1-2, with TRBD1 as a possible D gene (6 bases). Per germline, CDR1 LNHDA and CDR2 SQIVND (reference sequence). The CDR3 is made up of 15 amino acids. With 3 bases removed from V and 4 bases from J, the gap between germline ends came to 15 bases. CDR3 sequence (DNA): TGTGCCAGTAGTATGGGGACGGACAGCTTCTATGGCTACACCTTC. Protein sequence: CASSMGTDSFYGYTF.

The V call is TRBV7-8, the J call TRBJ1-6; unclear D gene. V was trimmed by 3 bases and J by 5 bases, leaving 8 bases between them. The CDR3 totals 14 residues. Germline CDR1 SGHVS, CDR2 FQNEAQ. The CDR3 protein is CASSFIGNNSPLHF. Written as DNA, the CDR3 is TGTGCCAGCAGCTTCATTGGGAATAATTCACCCCTCCACTTT.

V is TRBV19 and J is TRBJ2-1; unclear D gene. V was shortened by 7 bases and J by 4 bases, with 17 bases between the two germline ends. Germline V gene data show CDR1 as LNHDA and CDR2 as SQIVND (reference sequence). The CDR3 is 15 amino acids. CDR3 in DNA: TGTGCCAGTAAACGGTCCGATATCGCATACAATGAGCAGTTCTTC. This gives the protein CASKRSDIAYNEQFF.

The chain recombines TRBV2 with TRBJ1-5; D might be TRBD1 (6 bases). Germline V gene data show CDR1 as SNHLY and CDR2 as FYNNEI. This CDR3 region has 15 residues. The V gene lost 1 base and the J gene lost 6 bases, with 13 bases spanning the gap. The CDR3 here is CASSEESGAGQPQHF. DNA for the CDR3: TGTGCCAGCAGTGAAGAATCGGGGGCGGGTCAGCCCCAGCATTTT. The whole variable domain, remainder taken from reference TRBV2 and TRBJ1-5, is EPEVTQTPSHQVTQMGQEVILRCVPISNHLYFYWYRQILGQKVEFLVSFYNNEISEKSEIFDDQFSVERPDGSNFTLKIRSTKLEDSAMYFCASSEESGAGQPQHFGDGTRLSIL.

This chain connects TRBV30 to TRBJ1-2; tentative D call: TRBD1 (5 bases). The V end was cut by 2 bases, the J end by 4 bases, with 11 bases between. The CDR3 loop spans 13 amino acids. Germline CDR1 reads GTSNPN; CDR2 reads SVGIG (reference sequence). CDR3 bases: TGTGCCTGGAGTATCCAGGGTACCTATGGCTACACCTTC. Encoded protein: CAWSIQGTYGYTF.

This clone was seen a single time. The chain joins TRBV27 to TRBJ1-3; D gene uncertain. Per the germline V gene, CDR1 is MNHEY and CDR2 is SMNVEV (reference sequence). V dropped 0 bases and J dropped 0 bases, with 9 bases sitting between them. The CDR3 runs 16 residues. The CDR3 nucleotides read TGTGCCAGCAGTTTATCACTTGCCGCCTCTGGAAACACCATATATTTT. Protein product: CASSLSLAASGNTIYF.

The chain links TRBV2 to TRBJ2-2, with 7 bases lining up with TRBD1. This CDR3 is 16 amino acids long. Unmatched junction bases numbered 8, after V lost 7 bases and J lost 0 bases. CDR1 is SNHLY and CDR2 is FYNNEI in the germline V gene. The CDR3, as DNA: TGTGCCAGCAAGCGGACCGGGACAGCGAACACCGGGGAGCTGTTTTTT. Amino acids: CASKRTGTANTGELFF.

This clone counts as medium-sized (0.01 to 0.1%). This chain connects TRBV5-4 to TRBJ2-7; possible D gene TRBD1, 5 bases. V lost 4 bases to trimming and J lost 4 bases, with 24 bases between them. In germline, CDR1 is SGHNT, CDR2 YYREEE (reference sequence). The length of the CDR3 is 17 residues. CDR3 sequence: CASSPGGGADGIYEQYF. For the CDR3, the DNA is TGTGCCAGCAGCCCCGGCGGTGGGGCCGATGGAATTTACGAGCAGTACTTC.

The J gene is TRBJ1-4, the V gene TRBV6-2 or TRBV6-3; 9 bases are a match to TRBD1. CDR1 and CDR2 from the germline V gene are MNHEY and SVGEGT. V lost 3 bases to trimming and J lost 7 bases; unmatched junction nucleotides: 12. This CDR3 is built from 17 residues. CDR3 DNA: TGTGCCAGCAGTTATCCCCAACCGGGACAGGGATCTGAAAAACTGTTTTTT. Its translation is CASSYPQPGQGSEKLFF.

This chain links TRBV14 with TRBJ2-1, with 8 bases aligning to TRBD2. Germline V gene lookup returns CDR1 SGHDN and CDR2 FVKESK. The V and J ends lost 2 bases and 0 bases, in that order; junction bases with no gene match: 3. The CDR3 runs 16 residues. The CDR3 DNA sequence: TGTGCCAGCAGCCAACTCGGGGGGGGCTCCTACAATGAGCAGTTCTTC. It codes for CASSQLGGGSYNEQFF.

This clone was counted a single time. CDR3 region: CASSLNGGASDTQYF. CDR3 DNA sequence: TGTGCCAGCAGCTTAAACGGGGGGGCCTCAGATACGCAGTATTTT. The chain uses TRBV7-3 and TRBJ2-3; 8 nucleotides match TRBD2. This CDR3 region has 15 residues. Germline V lookup: CDR1 SGHTA, CDR2 FQGTGA. V lost 1 base and J lost 4; bases outside the gene matches: 4. Combining the CDR3 with reference TRBV7-3 and TRBJ2-3 gives the whole variable domain GAGVSQTPSNKVTEKGKYVELRCDPISGHTALYWYRQSLGQGPEFLIYFQGTGAADDSGLPNDRFFAVRPEGSVSTLKIQRTERGDSAVYLCASSLNGGASDTQYFGPGTRLTVL.

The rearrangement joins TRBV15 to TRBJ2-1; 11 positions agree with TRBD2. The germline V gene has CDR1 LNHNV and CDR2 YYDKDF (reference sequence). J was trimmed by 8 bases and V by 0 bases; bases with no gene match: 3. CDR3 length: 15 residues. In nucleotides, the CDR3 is TGTGCCACCAGCAGAGAACTAGCGGGAGCCGATGAGCAGTTCTTC. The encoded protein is CATSRELAGADEQFF.